These 17 T cell receptor beta chains were all obtained from the same sample, sequenced in a study of blood T cell repertoires in COVID-19. The protocol was immunoSEQ multiplex PCR, while the TCRdb copy is restricted to in-frame clones and leaves out a portion. Counted here are around 250,000 clones, about 87% occurring once; the ten biggest clones make up around 0.8%. The source material was PBMCs or T cells enriched from blood (not recorded which). These receptors originate from a middle-aged man who had been exposed to COVID-19.

This chain uses TRBV28 with TRBJ2-3, with 10 positions matching TRBD2. The CDR3 has 14 residues. V dropped 5 bases and J dropped 8; count of bases not matched to a gene: 7. Germline V gene data show CDR1 as MDHEN and CDR2 as SYDVKM. The CDR3 region is CASSRSGGAATQYF. For the CDR3, the DNA is TGTGCCAGCAGTAGAAGCGGGGGGGCGGCTACGCAGTATTTT.

In this sample, this clone turned up a few times. The chain joins TRBV28 to TRBJ1-2; the D gene is possibly TRBD1 (6 bases). The length of the CDR3 is 13 residues. The germline V gene encodes CDR1 MDHEN and CDR2 SYDVKM. Trimming pared 3 bases from V and 8 bases from J, leaving 13 bases between. The CDR3 is CASSLGGAWGYTF. CDR3 nucleotide sequence: TGTGCCAGCAGTTTGGGGGGGGCGTGGGGCTACACCTTC.

The DNA of the CDR3 is TGTGCCAGTAGCGGGACAGGGAGCTCACCCCTCCACTTT. This gives the protein CASSGTGSSPLHF. The chain links TRBV19 to TRBJ1-6, with 9 bases aligning to TRBD1. Per the germline V gene, CDR1 is LNHDA and CDR2 is SQIVND (reference sequence). This CDR3 region has 13 residues. Losses at the gene ends were 6 bases for V and 10 bases for J; bases not matched to a gene: 4.

This clone has only a few counts. This chain uses TRBV20-1 with TRBJ1-5; D gene ambiguous. The CDR3 is 13 amino acids. Germline CDR1 is DFQATT and CDR2 is SNEGSKA (reference sequence). The V end was cut by 3 bases, the J end by 0 bases, with 6 bases between. CDR3 nucleotides: TGCAGTGCTAGTCAGGATAGCAATCAGCCCCAGCATTTT. Translation gives CSASQDSNQPQHF.

The chain employs TRBV3-1 (or the pseudogene TRBV3-2) and TRBJ1-1; D remains ambiguous. The germline CDR1 and CDR2 sequences are LGHDT and YNNKEL (reference sequence). The CDR3 has 13 amino acids. Trimming stripped 2 bases from V and 5 bases from J, with 9 bases between. Here the CDR3 reads CASSQMGNTEAFF. DNA of the CDR3: TGTGCCAGCAGCCAAATGGGCAATACTGAAGCTTTCTTT.

With respect to this clone: The sample contains more than one DNA sequence encoding this CDR3. The chain is built from TRBV2 and TRBJ2-5; no firm D call. The V end lost 2 bases, the J end lost 4 bases, and 8 bases lay between the germline ends. The CDR3 runs to 13 residues. Germline loops: CDR1 SNHLY, CDR2 FYNNEI. The CDR3 here is CASSERVGETQYF. As DNA, the CDR3 is TGTGCCAGCAGTGAACGGGTGGGAGAGACCCAGTACTTC.

J is TRBJ2-3 and V is TRBV13; possibly TRBD2 for D (5 bases). V was pared by 2 bases and J by 0 bases, with 6 bases between. CDR3 length: 14 amino acids. CDR1 PRHDT and CDR2 FYEKMQ come from the germline V gene (reference sequence). CDR3 coding DNA: TGTGCCAGCAGCTTACCGGGAAGCACAGATACGCAGTATTTT. Its translation is CASSLPGSTDTQYF.

This sequence joins TRBV10-1 and TRBJ2-1; D is perhaps TRBD2 (5 bases). This CDR3 has 16 residues. In germline, CDR1 is WNHNN, CDR2 SYGVQD (reference sequence). Trimming took 7 bases from V and 0 from J, leaving 16 bases between them. The CDR3 coding sequence is TGCGCCAGCACGGGGTACTTAAACAACTCCTACAATGAGCAGTTCTTC. This translates into CASTGYLNNSYNEQFF.

The V call is TRBV7-3, the J call TRBJ1-2; TRBD1 might be the D (5 bases). CDR3 length: 16 amino acids. Germline values: CDR1 SGHTA, CDR2 FQGTGA. Between the trimmed V and J ends, which lost 5 bases and 6 bases, there was a span of 22 bases. The CDR3 protein is CASSEPTKGRSDGYTF. The CDR3 region has the DNA TGTGCCAGCAGCGAACCGACGAAGGGGCGAAGTGATGGCTACACCTTC. Full variable domain (missing parts from reference TRBV7-3 and TRBJ1-2): GAGVSQTPSNKVTEKGKYVELRCDPISGHTALYWYRQSLGQGPEFLIYFQGTGAADDSGLPNDRFFAVRPEGSVSTLKIQRTERGDSAVYLCASSEPTKGRSDGYTFGSGTRLTVV.

The CDR3 DNA reads as TGTGCCAGCAGTTCTCCCGGACAGGTAGATCAGCCCCAGCATTTT. This translates into CASSSPGQVDQPQHF. The chain combines TRBV28 with TRBJ1-5; 7 nucleotides line up with TRBD1. In germline, CDR1 is MDHEN, CDR2 SYDVKM. The CDR3 totals 15 residues. Trimming cost V 4 bases and J 5 bases; bases outside gene matches: 8.

The chain has TRBV5-1 and TRBJ2-2; 7 bases fit TRBD2. After removal of 0 bases from V and 0 bases from J, the junction contained 5 bases not matched to a gene. The germline V gene has CDR1 SGHRS and CDR2 YFSETQ. The CDR3 consists of 17 residues. The CDR3 sequence: CASSLGLGTTNTGELFF. As DNA, the CDR3 is TGCGCCAGCAGCTTGGGTTTAGGGACTACGAACACCGGGGAGCTGTTTTTT.

CDR3 residues: CASRADKPYEQYF. The DNA of the CDR3 is TGTGCCAGCAGAGCGGATAAGCCCTACGAGCAGTACTTC. V gene TRBV2 combines with J gene TRBJ2-7; tentative D call: TRBD2 (5 bases). The CDR3 is 13 amino acids. V lost 6 bases, J lost 2 bases, and 11 bases lay in between. In germline, CDR1 is SNHLY, CDR2 FYNNEI.

The chain recombines TRBV10-3 with TRBJ1-2; the D gene is possibly TRBD1 (5 bases). The germline gives CDR1 ENHRY, CDR2 SYGVKD. The CDR3 loop spans 12 amino acids. V shed 10 bases and J shed 10 bases, with 19 bases lying between them. DNA for the CDR3: TGTGCCACTTCACCAGGGAAAGAAGACTACACCTTC. The encoded protein is CATSPGKEDYTF.

The V call is TRBV19, the J call TRBJ1-2; 9 bases line up with TRBD1. The CDR3 has 16 amino acids. Trimming removed 1 base from V and 8 bases from J; junction bases left unmatched: 11. From germline, CDR1 is LNHDA and CDR2 SQIVND (reference sequence). The CDR3 region is CASSIAPPQGAGGYTF. In DNA form, the CDR3 reads TGTGCCAGTAGTATAGCCCCCCCACAGGGGGCAGGGGGCTACACCTTC.

This clone is a singleton in its sample. The V call is TRBV14, the J call TRBJ2-3; 8 bases are a match to TRBD2. The junction had 2 bases not matched to a gene; V was cut back by 5 bases and J by 1 base. Germline V CDR1 and CDR2: SGHDN, FVKESK. This CDR3 has 14 amino acids. The DNA of the CDR3 is TGTGCCAGCAGCTTGACTAGCGGCACAGATACGCAGTATTTT. Translating it yields CASSLTSGTDTQYF.

J is TRBJ1-2 and V is TRBV5-5; TRBD1 might be the D (6 bases). The CDR3 is made up of 16 amino acids. Germline V gene lookup returns CDR1 SGHKS and CDR2 YYEKEE (reference sequence). V gave up 4 bases and J gave up 5 bases, with 21 bases separating them. The CDR3, as DNA: TGTGCCAGCAGCCCAAGTTTTGTGATCCAGGGGTATGGCTACACCTTC. It specifies CASSPSFVIQGYGYTF.

This chain joins TRBV28 and TRBJ2-7; 8 bases map to TRBD2. This CDR3 comprises 15 residues. Unmatched junction bases numbered 8, after V lost 4 bases and J lost 3 bases. Per germline, CDR1 MDHEN and CDR2 SYDVKM. Here the CDR3 DNA reads TGTGCCAGCAGTTGGGGAGCGGGAGAATTCTACGAGCAGTACGTC. Residues: CASSWGAGEFYEQYV.